These 27 T cell receptor beta chains came from one sample sequenced in a study of blood T cell repertoires in COVID-19. Some clones are missing from TCRdb's copy, which holds only in-frame ones; the method was immunoSEQ multiplex PCR. In the table there are approximately 100,000 clones, approximately 90% of which are singletons. Sequencing was performed on peripheral blood. These TCRs come from a man aged 55 to 69 with acute or convalescent COVID-19.

V and J are TRBV19 and TRBJ2-2; 10 bases are shared with TRBD2. Per germline, CDR1 LNHDA and CDR2 SQIVND (reference sequence). The CDR3 has 14 residues. Trimming removed 9 bases from V and 4 bases from J; junction bases left unmatched: 5. The CDR3 DNA is TGTGCCAGCATTAGACTAGCGGGCACCGGGGAGCTGTTTTTT. This encodes CASIRLAGTGELFF.

The chain recombines TRBV4-2 with TRBJ1-1; perhaps TRBD1 as D (5 bases). In germline, CDR1 is LGHNA, CDR2 YNFKEQ. Trimming removed 0 bases at V and 11 bases at J, with 16 bases between. CDR3 length: 14 residues. For the CDR3, the DNA is TGTGCCAGCAGCCAAGATTCGGGGGTCGGTGAGGCTTTCTTT. Protein: CASSQDSGVGEAFF.

The DNA for the CDR3 is TGTGCCAGCAGACCGGACAGGGGGCTTAACACCGGGGAGCTGTTTTTT. It codes for CASRPDRGLNTGELFF. The V gene is TRBV27, the J gene TRBJ2-2; 11 bases are shared with TRBD1. Trimming removed 6 bases from V and 2 bases from J; junction bases left unmatched: 5. CDR1 MNHEY and CDR2 SMNVEV come from the germline V gene (reference sequence). This CDR3 comprises 16 residues.

The CDR3 DNA reads TGTGCCAGCAGCTTCACAGGGGGCACTGAAGCTTTCTTT. This sequence encodes CASSFTGGTEAFF. The J gene is TRBJ1-1, the V gene TRBV11-3, with 8 bases fitting TRBD1. The CDR3 sequence is 13 residues long. J gave up 4 bases and V 3 bases, and 1 base lay outside the gene matches. Germline CDR1 reads SGHNT; CDR2 reads YENEEA.

This chain connects TRBV29-1 to TRBJ2-1; 9 nucleotides line up with TRBD2. Germline V CDR1 and CDR2: SQVTM, ANQGSEA. The CDR3 totals 14 residues. V was pared by 6 bases and J by 7 bases, with 10 bases of the junction left unmatched. The CDR3 nucleotides are TGCAGCGTATATTTAGCGGGAGCGGGGAATGAGCAGTTCTTC. It translates to CSVYLAGAGNEQFF.

The chain is built from TRBV6-5 and TRBJ1-5; D may be TRBD1 (6 bases). The CDR3 runs to 14 residues. Trimming shortened V by 4 bases and J by 3 bases, and 10 bases separated the two germline ends. Germline values: CDR1 MNHEY, CDR2 SVGAGI. CDR3 bases: TGTGCCAGCAGTTCAACAGGGAACAATCAGCCCCAGCATTTT. Protein product: CASSSTGNNQPQHF.

The rearrangement joins TRBV27 to TRBJ1-5; D is ambiguous. Germline CDR1 is MNHEY and CDR2 is SMNVEV (reference sequence). The CDR3 has 13 amino acids. V lost 6 bases, J lost 9 bases, and 15 bases lay in between. Here the CDR3 reads CASRPPGAGPQHF. CDR3 coding DNA: TGTGCCAGCAGGCCGCCCGGCGCGGGGCCCCAGCATTTT.

This clone has only one observation. The rearrangement joins TRBV27 to TRBJ2-5; 8 nucleotides align to TRBD2. The CDR3 is 17 amino acids. The germline CDR1 and CDR2 sequences are MNHEY and SMNVEV (reference sequence). V shed 6 bases and J 3 bases; nucleotides not matched to a gene: 15. CDR3 coding DNA: TGTGCCAGCAGGTCTCAGAGGGGGACTAGGGTTGAAGAGACCCAGTACTTC. Its translation is CASRSQRGTRVEETQYF.

Ten or more counts support this clone. The rearrangement uses TRBV18 and TRBJ2-3, with 8 nucleotides matching TRBD1. The CDR3 totals 16 residues. The germline CDR1 and CDR2 sequences are KGHSH and LQKENI. V lost 5 bases, J lost 2 bases, and 9 bases stayed unmatched. CDR3 loop: CASSWERTGYTDTQYF. The CDR3 bases are TGTGCCAGCTCATGGGAACGGACAGGGTACACAGATACGCAGTATTTT.

The J gene is TRBJ2-2, the V gene TRBV7-3; 7 nucleotides line up with TRBD2. This CDR3 is built from 13 residues. CDR1 and CDR2 (germline): SGHTA, FQGTGA. Trimming at V came to 5 bases and at J to 8 bases, leaving 5 bases not matched to a gene. CDR3 nucleotide sequence: TGTGCCAGCAGCAAGGGAGGGTCAGGGGAGCTGTTTTTT. Protein: CASSKGGSGELFF.

The V and J genes are TRBV5-4 and TRBJ1-2; a weak D match, TRBD1 (6 bases). V lost 6 bases and J 4 bases, leaving 16 bases between the germline ends. This CDR3 spans 14 amino acids. Germline values: CDR1 SGHNT, CDR2 YYREEE (reference sequence). CDR3 nucleotide sequence: TGTGCCAGCACCGGGGACGGACAGATCTATGGCTACACCTTC. It codes for CASTGDGQIYGYTF.

V is TRBV18 and J is TRBJ2-7, with a possible D match to TRBD2 (6 bases). This CDR3 contains 15 residues. The germline CDR1 and CDR2 sequences are KGHSH and LQKENI. The V gene lost 5 bases and the J gene lost 5 bases, with 19 bases spanning the gap. For the CDR3, the DNA is TGTGCCAGCTCATTCTCCGGGACTCACCTTAACGAGCAGTACTTC. This encodes CASSFSGTHLNEQYF.

The rearrangement links TRBV6-2 or TRBV6-3 to TRBJ2-3; D is possibly TRBD2 (6 bases). This CDR3 is 18 amino acids long. Trimming took off 4 bases at V and 4 bases at J, with 24 bases between the two ends. CDR1 and CDR2 from the germline V gene are MNHEY and SVGEGT. CDR3 amino acids: CASSSYLLTSSVSDTQYF. Written as DNA, the CDR3 is TGTGCCAGCAGTTCCTACCTACTGACTAGTTCTGTCTCAGATACGCAGTATTTT.

This chain uses TRBV5-4 with TRBJ1-1; D is possibly TRBD1 (5 bases). This CDR3 has 15 amino acids. Germline V gene lookup returns CDR1 SGHNT and CDR2 YYREEE (reference sequence). V dropped 0 bases and J dropped 2 bases, with 11 bases sitting between them. The DNA for the CDR3 is TGTGCCAGCAGCTTGGCGGCAGGGCTTAACACTGAAGCTTTCTTT. Translating gives CASSLAAGLNTEAFF.

This clone appeared a single time. The chain employs TRBV27 and TRBJ1-2; a possible D gene is TRBD1 (6 bases). The CDR3 contains 15 residues. In germline, CDR1 is MNHEY, CDR2 SMNVEV (reference sequence). V was trimmed by 3 bases and J by 7 bases, leaving 18 bases between them. Here the CDR3 reads CASSLSANLRGGYTF. The DNA for the CDR3 is TGTGCCAGCAGTTTGTCCGCCAACCTCAGGGGTGGCTACACCTTC.

This chain joins TRBV9 and TRBJ2-3, with 8 bases aligning to TRBD2. Unmatched junction bases numbered 11, after V lost 2 bases and J lost 0 bases. The germline V gene has CDR1 SGDLS and CDR2 YYNGEE. The CDR3 sequence is 18 residues long. CDR3 nucleotide sequence: TGTGCCAGCAGCGTTGATAGCGGGACCAATCCTAGCACAGATACGCAGTATTTT. Encoded protein: CASSVDSGTNPSTDTQYF.

The chain employs TRBV24-1 and TRBJ2-1; D might be TRBD2 (6 bases). V gave up 3 bases and J gave up 10 bases, with 12 bases separating them. The CDR3 runs to 13 residues. Per the germline V gene, CDR1 is KGHDR and CDR2 is SFDVKD. The CDR3 DNA reads as TGTGCCACCAGTGATCCCGGACTACCAGAGCAGTTCTTC. Residues: CATSDPGLPEQFF.

V gene TRBV27 combines with J gene TRBJ2-4, with D tentatively TRBD1 (5 bases). Trimming removed 2 bases from V and 0 bases from J, with 8 bases in between. Germline loops: CDR1 MNHEY, CDR2 SMNVEV (reference sequence). This CDR3 has 15 residues. CDR3 loop: CASSLGHPAKNIQYF. The CDR3 DNA follows: TGTGCCAGCAGTTTAGGACACCCAGCCAAAAACATTCAGTACTTC.

The J gene is TRBJ1-2, the V gene TRBV28; D is ambiguous. CDR1 is MDHEN, CDR2 SYDVKM, per germline. This CDR3 has 12 amino acids. Trimming cost V 4 bases and J 7 bases, with 10 bases left between them. In nucleotides, the CDR3 is TGTGCCAGCAGTTACCCAGGCTCTGGCTACACCTTC. It translates to CASSYPGSGYTF.

This rearrangement joins TRBV18 to TRBJ2-7, with TRBD1 identical over 7 bases. V gave up 3 bases and J gave up 4 bases; unmatched junction bases: 6. Germline CDR1 is KGHSH and CDR2 is LQKENI. The length of the CDR3 is 14 residues. In DNA form, the CDR3 reads TGTGCCAGCTCACCCAGACAGGGAGAGTACGAGCAGTACGTC. Protein product: CASSPRQGEYEQYV.

In the case of this clone: Germline and junction disagree at one end, which may indicate a read error. The chain couples TRBV15 to TRBJ2-3; 13 positions match TRBD2. The CDR3 consists of 16 residues. Germline CDR1 reads LNHNV; CDR2 reads YYDKDF (reference sequence). The CDR3 here is CAPRTSGSLVTDTQYF. The CDR3 DNA follows: TGTGCCCCCAGGACTAGCGGGAGTTTGGTGACAGATACGCAGTATTTT.

This chain joins TRBV2 and TRBJ1-5; perhaps TRBD1 as D (5 bases). Germline V CDR1 and CDR2: SNHLY, FYNNEI. V lost 1 base to trimming and J lost 8 bases, with 18 bases between them. This CDR3 contains 16 residues. Here the CDR3 reads CASSEGYSAGLEPQHF. The DNA for the CDR3 is TGTGCCAGCAGTGAAGGGTATTCGGCAGGGTTGGAGCCCCAGCATTTT.

The chain carries TRBV27 and TRBJ2-1, with 13 bases that match TRBD2. The CDR3 loop spans 15 amino acids. Germline V gene data show CDR1 as MNHEY and CDR2 as SMNVEV (reference sequence). The V and J ends lost 3 bases and 9 bases, in that order; junction bases with no gene match: 5. The CDR3 loop is CASSFTGTSGTEQFF. CDR3 bases: TGTGCCAGCAGTTTTACCGGGACTAGCGGGACTGAGCAGTTCTTC.

This chain connects TRBV3-1 (or the pseudogene TRBV3-2) to TRBJ1-4, with a tentative D call TRBD1 (5 bases). The CDR3 sequence is 13 residues long. Trimming took off 3 bases at V and 7 bases at J, with 9 bases between the two ends. The germline gives CDR1 LGHDT, CDR2 YNNKEL (reference sequence). CDR3 residues: CASSQGGTEKLFF. Written as DNA, the CDR3 is TGTGCCAGCAGCCAGGGGGGTACTGAAAAACTGTTTTTT.

The rearrangement joins TRBV30 to TRBJ1-2; no firm D call. Trimming stripped 0 bases from V and 0 bases from J, with 5 bases between. Germline V gene data show CDR1 as GTSNPN and CDR2 as SVGIG (reference sequence). This CDR3 has 13 residues. In DNA, the CDR3 is TGTGCCTGGAGTGTACTAACTAACTATGGCTACACCTTC. Translation gives CAWSVLTNYGYTF.

The chain has TRBV5-1 and TRBJ2-7, with 8 bases lining up with TRBD1. Germline assignment: CDR1 SGHRS and CDR2 YFSETQ. The CDR3 is 13 residues long. Losses at the gene ends were 4 bases for V and 5 bases for J; bases not matched to a gene: 5. The CDR3 coding sequence is TGCGCCAGCAGCAGGACAGGGACGGACGAGCAGTACTTC. As protein: CASSRTGTDEQYF. Using reference TRBV5-1 and TRBJ2-7 for the parts outside the CDR3, the full variable domain is KAGVTQTPRYLIKTRGQQVTLSCSPISGHRSVSWYQQTPGQGLQFLFEYFSETQRNKGNFPGRFSGRQFSNSRSEMNVSTLELGDSALYLCASSRTGTDEQYFGPGTRLTVT.

This clone has more than one count but fewer than ten. The CDR3 protein is CASSYKAGGGEDTQYF. In DNA, the CDR3 is TGTGCCAGCAGTTACAAAGCGGGAGGGGGGGAAGATACGCAGTATTTT. V and J are TRBV6-5 and TRBJ2-3; 10 positions agree with TRBD2. V shed 2 bases, J shed 5 bases, and the junction held 7 bases outside the gene matches. The CDR3 runs to 16 residues. Germline CDR1 MNHEY, CDR2 SVGAGI.